This TCR beta chain derives from a study of T cell repertoires in cytomegalovirus infection. About the study: Public TCR beta signatures marked donors with CMV infection and the matching HLA. Study outcomes and limitations: HLA-C-restricted CMV-specific TCR beta clonotypes were dominant in the ex vivo response.

This clonotype came up a few times. The antigen is undetermined. TCRdb ran MiXCR on the reads and lists one entry per CDR3 protein. This repertoire shows approximately 170,000 distinct CDR3 sequences, approximately 17% found once; its top ten account for around 20%. V shed 2 bases, J shed 2 bases, and the junction held 4 bases outside the gene matches. Per germline, CDR1 MNHEY and CDR2 SVGEGT. There are 16 residues in the CDR3. The sample consisted of CD8+ T cells from PBMCs. The rearrangement joins TRBV6-2 or TRBV6-3 to TRBJ2-1; 9 positions agree with TRBD2. The sequence was obtained from a human donor in good health (CMV status not recorded). Some clones in this sample may be carry-over from other donors' samples. The DNA for the CDR3 is TGTGCCAGCAGTTACGTTGCTAGCGGGGCCTACAATGAGCAGTTCTTC. Its translation: CASSYVASGAYNEQFF.